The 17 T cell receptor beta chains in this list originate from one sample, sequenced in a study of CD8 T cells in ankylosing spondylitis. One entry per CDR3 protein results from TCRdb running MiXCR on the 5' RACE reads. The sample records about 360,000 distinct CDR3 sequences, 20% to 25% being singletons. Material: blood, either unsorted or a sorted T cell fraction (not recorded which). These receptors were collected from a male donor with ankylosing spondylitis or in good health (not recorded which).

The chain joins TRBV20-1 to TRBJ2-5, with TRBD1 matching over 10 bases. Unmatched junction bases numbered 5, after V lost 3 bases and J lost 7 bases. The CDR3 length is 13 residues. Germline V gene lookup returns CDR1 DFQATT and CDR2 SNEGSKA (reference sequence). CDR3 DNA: TGCAGTGCTAGGCAGGGACAGGGGTGGACCCAGTACTTC. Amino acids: CSARQGQGWTQYF.

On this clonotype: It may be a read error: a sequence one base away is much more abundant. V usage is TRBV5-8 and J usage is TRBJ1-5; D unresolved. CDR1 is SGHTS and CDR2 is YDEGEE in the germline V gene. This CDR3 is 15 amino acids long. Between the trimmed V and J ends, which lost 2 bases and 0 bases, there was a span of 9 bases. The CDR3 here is CASSFTDPSNQPQHF. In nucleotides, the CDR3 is TGTGCCAGCAGCTTTACAGATCCTAGCAATCAGCCCCAGCATTTT.

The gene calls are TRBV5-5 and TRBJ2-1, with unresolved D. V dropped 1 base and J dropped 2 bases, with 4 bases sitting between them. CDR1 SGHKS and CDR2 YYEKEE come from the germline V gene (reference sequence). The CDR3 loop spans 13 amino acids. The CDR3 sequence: CASSLYAYNEQFF. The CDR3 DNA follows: TGTGCCAGCAGCTTGTACGCCTACAATGAGCAGTTCTTC.

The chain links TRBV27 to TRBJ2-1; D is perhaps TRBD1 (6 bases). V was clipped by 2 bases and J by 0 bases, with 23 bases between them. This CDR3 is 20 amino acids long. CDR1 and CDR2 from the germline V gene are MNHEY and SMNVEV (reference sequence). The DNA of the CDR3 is TGTGCCAGCAGTTTAATCGGTGGCAGGGGCCGATTGAGCTCCTACAATGAGCAGTTCTTC. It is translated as CASSLIGGRGRLSSYNEQFF.

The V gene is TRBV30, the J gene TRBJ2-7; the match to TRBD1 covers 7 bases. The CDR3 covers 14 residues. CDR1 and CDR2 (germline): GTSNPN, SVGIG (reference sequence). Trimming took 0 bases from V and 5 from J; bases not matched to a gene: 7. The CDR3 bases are TGTGCCTGGAGTGTACGACAGGGAGTCCACGAGCAGTACTTC. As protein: CAWSVRQGVHEQYF.

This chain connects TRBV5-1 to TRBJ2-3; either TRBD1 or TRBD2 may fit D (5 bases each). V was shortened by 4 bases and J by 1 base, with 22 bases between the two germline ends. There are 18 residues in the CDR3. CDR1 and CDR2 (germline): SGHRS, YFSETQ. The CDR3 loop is CASSVRDGFSVGTDTQYF. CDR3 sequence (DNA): TGCGCCAGCAGCGTCCGGGACGGGTTTTCTGTAGGCACAGATACGCAGTATTTT.

The CDR3 reads CASSLGLAGLYEQYF. For the CDR3, the DNA is TGTGCCAGCAGTTTGGGACTAGCGGGATTGTACGAGCAGTACTTC. J is TRBJ2-7 and V is TRBV27, with 13 bases lining up with TRBD2. Unmatched junction bases numbered 3, after V lost 3 bases and J lost 4 bases. CDR3 size: 15 residues. Germline CDR1 reads MNHEY; CDR2 reads SMNVEV (reference sequence).

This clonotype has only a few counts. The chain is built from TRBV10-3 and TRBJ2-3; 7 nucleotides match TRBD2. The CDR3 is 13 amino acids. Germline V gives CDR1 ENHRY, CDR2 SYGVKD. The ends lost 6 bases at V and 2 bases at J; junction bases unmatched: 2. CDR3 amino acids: CAIRRLATDTQYF. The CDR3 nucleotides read TGTGCCATCAGAAGACTAGCCACAGATACGCAGTATTTT.

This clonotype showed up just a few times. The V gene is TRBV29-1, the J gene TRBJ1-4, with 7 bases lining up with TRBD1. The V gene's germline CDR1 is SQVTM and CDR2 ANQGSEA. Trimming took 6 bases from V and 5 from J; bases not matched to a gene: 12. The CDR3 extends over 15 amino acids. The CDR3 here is CSVAPSTGRNEKLFF. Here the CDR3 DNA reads TGCAGCGTGGCCCCCTCGACAGGGCGGAATGAAAAACTGTTTTTT.

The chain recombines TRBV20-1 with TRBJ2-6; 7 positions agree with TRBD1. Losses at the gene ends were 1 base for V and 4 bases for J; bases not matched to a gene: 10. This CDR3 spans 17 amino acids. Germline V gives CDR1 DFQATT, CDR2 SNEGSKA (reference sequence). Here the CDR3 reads CSARGIATGIGANVLTF. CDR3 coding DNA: TGCAGTGCTAGAGGTATCGCGACAGGGATCGGGGCCAACGTCCTGACTTTC.

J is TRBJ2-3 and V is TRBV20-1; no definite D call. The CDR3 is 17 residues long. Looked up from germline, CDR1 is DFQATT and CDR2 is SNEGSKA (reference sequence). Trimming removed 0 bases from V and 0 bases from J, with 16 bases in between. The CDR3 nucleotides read TGCAGTGCTAGAGATCGTCGCGGCACATCGAGCACAGATACGCAGTATTTT. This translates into CSARDRRGTSSTDTQYF.

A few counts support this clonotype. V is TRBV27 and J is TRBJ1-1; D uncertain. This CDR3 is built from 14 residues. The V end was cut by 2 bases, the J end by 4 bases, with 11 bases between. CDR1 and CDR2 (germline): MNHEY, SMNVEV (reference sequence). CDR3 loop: CASSLRWVGTEAFF. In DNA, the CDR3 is TGTGCCAGCAGTTTACGGTGGGTGGGCACTGAAGCTTTCTTT.

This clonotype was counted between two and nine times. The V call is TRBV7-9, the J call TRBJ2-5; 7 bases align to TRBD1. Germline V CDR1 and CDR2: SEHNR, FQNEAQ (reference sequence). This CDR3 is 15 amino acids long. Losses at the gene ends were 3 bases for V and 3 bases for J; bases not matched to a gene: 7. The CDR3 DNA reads TGTGCCAGCAGCTTTGAGGGGGCCGCCGAAGAGACCCAGTACTTC. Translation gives CASSFEGAAEETQYF.

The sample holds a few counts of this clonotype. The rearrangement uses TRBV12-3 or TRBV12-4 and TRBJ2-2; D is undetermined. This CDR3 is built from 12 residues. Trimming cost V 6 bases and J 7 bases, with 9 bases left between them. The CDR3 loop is CASRNQGGELFF. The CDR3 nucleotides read TGTGCCAGCAGGAACCAAGGCGGGGAGCTGTTTTTT.

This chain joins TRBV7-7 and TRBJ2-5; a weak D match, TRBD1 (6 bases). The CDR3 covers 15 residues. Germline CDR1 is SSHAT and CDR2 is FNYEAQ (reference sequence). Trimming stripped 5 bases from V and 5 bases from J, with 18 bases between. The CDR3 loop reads CASSLNTGLGETQYF. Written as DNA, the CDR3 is TGTGCCAGCAGCCTCAATACAGGGTTAGGGGAGACCCAGTACTTC.

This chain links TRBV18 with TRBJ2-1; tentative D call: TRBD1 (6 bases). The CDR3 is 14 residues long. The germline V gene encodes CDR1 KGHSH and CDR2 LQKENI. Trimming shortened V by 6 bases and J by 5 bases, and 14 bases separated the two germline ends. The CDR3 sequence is CASSGTQGHNEQFF. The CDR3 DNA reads TGTGCCAGCTCCGGGACACAGGGTCACAATGAGCAGTTCTTC.

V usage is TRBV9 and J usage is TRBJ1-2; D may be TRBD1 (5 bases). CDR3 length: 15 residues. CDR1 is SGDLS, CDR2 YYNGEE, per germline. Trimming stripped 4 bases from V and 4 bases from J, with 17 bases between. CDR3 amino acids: CASSPTAQVPYGYTF. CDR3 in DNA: TGTGCCAGCAGCCCAACAGCACAGGTCCCCTATGGCTACACCTTC.